Sequencing of this T cell receptor (beta chain) was carried out in a study of cytomegalovirus exposure and HLA in healthy donors. Study-level background: HLA-typed donors were the source of roughly 80 million unique TCRs held in an early data release.

The CDR3 is 12 residues long. The V end was cut by 8 bases, the J end by 9 bases, with 14 bases between. Germline V gene lookup returns CDR1 MDHEN and CDR2 SYDVKM. Primers included in the PCR were 60 Vbeta and 13 Jbeta primers. Method: immunoSEQ multiplex PCR; TCRdb's copy keeps in-frame clones and lacks some. This repertoire shows 150,000 to 200,000 clones, 75% to 85% found once; its top ten account for 2.2%. Findings of the study overall: Later analysis revealed greater clonal expansion in HLA-associated TCR beta chains than in equally common others.

To note about this clone: What it binds is not known.

This sequence joins TRBV28 and TRBJ2-1; unclear D gene. This receptor was obtained from a woman aged 25 to 39 in good health and CMV-seronegative. Input material: PBMCs. The CDR3: CASGSRLGEQFF. The CDR3 DNA reads TGTGCCAGCGGATCTCGACTGGGTGAGCAGTTCTTC.